Presented here are 5 T cell receptor beta chains from one specimen sequenced in a study of CD8 T cells in Susac syndrome. When the RNA was reverse transcribed, random hexamers were used with an input of about 0.5 to 1 ug. MiXCR was run by TCRdb on the immunoSEQ multiplex PCR reads, yielding one entry per CDR3 protein. The sample comprises about 120,000 distinct CDR3 sequences, around 94% of which are singletons, and approximately 0.089% rests with the top ten. Input material: CD4+ T cells from PBMCs. The receptors stem from a human donor in good health.

The table lists this clonotype with a count of one. The chain employs TRBV7-9 and TRBJ1-1; D possibly corresponds to TRBD1 (6 bases). The germline V gene encodes CDR1 SEHNR and CDR2 FQNEAQ (reference sequence). V lost 5 bases and J 4 bases, leaving 17 bases between the germline ends. The CDR3 has 15 amino acids. The CDR3 sequence is CASSPGGGEVTEAFF. The CDR3 nucleotides read TGTGCCAGCAGCCCAGGCGGGGGCGAGGTCACTGAAGCTTTCTTT.

The chain recombines TRBV3-1 with TRBJ2-1; D unclear. The CDR3 spans 14 residues. V was trimmed by 4 bases and J by 5 bases, leaving 12 bases between them. CDR1 and CDR2 (germline): LGHDT, YNNKEL (reference sequence). The CDR3 loop reads CASSPSSANNEQFF. The CDR3 nucleotides read TGTGCCAGCAGCCCTTCTTCAGCGAACAATGAGCAGTTCTTC.

V gene TRBV19 combines with J gene TRBJ2-7, with 14 positions matching TRBD2. V lost 6 bases, J lost 2 bases, and 9 bases stayed unmatched. CDR3 length equals 17 residues. From germline, CDR1 is LNHDA and CDR2 SQIVND (reference sequence). The CDR3 region is CASRPGLAGGPPYEQYF. CDR3 coding DNA: TGTGCCAGTAGACCAGGACTAGCGGGAGGCCCTCCCTACGAGCAGTACTTC.

The chain couples TRBV6-2 or TRBV6-3 to TRBJ2-1; 9 nucleotides line up with TRBD2. The J segment lost 7 bases and the V segment lost 2 bases, leaving 3 bases of the junction unmatched. There are 14 residues in the CDR3. Germline values: CDR1 MNHEY, CDR2 SVGEGT. The CDR3 loop is CASSYGGRGNEQFF. The CDR3 nucleotides are TGTGCCAGCAGTTACGGCGGGAGGGGTAATGAGCAGTTCTTC.

The CDR3 nucleotides read TGTGCCAGCAGACTAGCGGGAGCTCCGGCCGGGGAGCTGTTTTTT. This gives the protein CASRLAGAPAGELFF. V is TRBV27 and J is TRBJ2-2, with 11 bases identical to TRBD2. The CDR3 totals 15 residues. The V and J ends lost 6 bases and 6 bases, in that order; junction bases with no gene match: 6. Germline V lookup: CDR1 MNHEY, CDR2 SMNVEV (reference sequence).